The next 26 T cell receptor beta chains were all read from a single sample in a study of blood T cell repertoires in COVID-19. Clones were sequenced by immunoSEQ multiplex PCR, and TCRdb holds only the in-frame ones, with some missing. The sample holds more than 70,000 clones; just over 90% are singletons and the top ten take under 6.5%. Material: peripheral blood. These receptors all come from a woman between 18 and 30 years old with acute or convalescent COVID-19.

CDR3 nucleotide sequence: TGTGCCAGCAGCGTTGGGACAGGGTCCTATGGCTACACCTTC. This sequence encodes CASSVGTGSYGYTF. V gene TRBV9 combines with J gene TRBJ1-2; 9 bases map to TRBD1. This CDR3 region has 14 residues. Germline V gives CDR1 SGDLS, CDR2 YYNGEE. V shed 2 bases, J shed 4 bases, and the junction held 3 bases outside the gene matches.

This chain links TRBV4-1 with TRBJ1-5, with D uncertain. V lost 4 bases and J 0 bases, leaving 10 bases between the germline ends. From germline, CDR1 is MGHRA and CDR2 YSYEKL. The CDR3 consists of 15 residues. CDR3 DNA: TGCGCCAGCAGCCTAGGGAGTTATAGCAATCAGCCCCAGCATTTT. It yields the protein CASSLGSYSNQPQHF.

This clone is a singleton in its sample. CDR3 sequence: CASSQDNPGTSGTAEQFF. CDR3 bases: TGCGCCAGCAGCCAAGATAATCCCGGGACTAGCGGGACCGCTGAGCAGTTCTTC. The chain is built from TRBV4-3 and TRBJ2-1, with 13 bases matching TRBD2. V lost 0 bases, J lost 9 bases, and 11 bases stayed unmatched. Germline V gene lookup returns CDR1 LGHNA and CDR2 YSLEER. This CDR3 has 18 amino acids.

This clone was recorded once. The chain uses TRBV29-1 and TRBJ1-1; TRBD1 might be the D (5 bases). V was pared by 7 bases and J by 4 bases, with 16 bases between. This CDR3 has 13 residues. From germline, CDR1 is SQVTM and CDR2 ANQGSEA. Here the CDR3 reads CSARGVSGTEAFF. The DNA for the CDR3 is TGCAGCGCCCGGGGGGTCTCAGGCACTGAAGCTTTCTTT.

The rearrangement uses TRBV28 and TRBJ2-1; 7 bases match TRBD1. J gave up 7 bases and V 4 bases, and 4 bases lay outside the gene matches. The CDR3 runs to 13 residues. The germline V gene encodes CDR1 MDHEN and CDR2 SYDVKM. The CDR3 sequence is CASSWDRKNEQFF. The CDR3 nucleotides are TGTGCCAGCAGTTGGGACAGAAAGAATGAGCAGTTCTTC.

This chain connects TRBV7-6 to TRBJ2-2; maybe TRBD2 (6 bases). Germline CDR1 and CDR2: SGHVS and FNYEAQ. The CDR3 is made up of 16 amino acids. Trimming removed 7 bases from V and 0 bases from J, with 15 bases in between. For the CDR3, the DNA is TGTGCCAGCACCTTGGGGGGTGCTGCGAACACCGGGGAGCTGTTTTTT. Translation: CASTLGGAANTGELFF.

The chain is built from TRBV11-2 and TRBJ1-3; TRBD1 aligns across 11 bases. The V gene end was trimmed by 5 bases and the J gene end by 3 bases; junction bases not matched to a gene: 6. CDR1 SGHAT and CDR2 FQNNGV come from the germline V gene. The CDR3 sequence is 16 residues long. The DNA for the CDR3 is TGTGCCAGCAGCGTAGGACAGGGGGCTGTTGGAAACACCATATATTTT. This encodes CASSVGQGAVGNTIYF.

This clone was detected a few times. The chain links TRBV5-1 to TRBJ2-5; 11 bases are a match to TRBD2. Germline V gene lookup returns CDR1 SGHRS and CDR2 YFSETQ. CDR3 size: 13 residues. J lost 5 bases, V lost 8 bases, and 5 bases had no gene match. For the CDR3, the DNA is TGCGCCAGTACTAGCGGGAGTACGGAGACCCAGTACTTC. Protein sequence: CASTSGSTETQYF.

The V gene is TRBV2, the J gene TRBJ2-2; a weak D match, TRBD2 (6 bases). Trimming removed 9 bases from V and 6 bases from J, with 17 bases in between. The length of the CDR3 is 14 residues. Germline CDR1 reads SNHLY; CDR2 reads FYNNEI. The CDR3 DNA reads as TGTGCCAGGGAGGGCAGGGTTGGGTCCGGGGAGCTGTTTTTT. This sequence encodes CAREGRVGSGELFF.

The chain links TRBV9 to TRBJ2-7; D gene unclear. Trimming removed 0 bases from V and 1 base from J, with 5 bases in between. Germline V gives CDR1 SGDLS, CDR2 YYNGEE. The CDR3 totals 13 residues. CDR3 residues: CASSVGQSYEQYF. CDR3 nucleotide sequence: TGTGCCAGCAGCGTAGGCCAGTCCTACGAGCAGTACTTC.

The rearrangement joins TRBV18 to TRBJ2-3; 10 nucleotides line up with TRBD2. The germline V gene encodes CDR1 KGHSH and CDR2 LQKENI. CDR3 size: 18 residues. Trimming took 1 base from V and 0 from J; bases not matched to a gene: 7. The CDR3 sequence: CASSPLPGLAASTDTQYF. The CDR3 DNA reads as TGTGCCAGCTCACCACTCCCTGGACTAGCGGCTAGCACAGATACGCAGTATTTT.

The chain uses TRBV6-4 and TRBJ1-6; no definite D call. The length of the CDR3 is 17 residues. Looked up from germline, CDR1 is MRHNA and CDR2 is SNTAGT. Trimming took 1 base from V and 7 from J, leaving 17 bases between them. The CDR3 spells CASSDFGPQAGNSPLHF. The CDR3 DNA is TGTGCCAGCAGTGACTTTGGCCCGCAAGCGGGAAATTCACCCCTCCACTTT.

The CDR3 nucleotides read TGCGCCAGCAGCCTTAGCGGGGACTCCTACAATGAGCAGTTCTTC. Its translation is CASSLSGDSYNEQFF. V is TRBV5-1 and J is TRBJ2-1, with 8 positions matching TRBD2. This CDR3 has 15 amino acids. V was clipped by 4 bases and J by 0 bases; unmatched bases: 3. The germline gives CDR1 SGHRS, CDR2 YFSETQ.

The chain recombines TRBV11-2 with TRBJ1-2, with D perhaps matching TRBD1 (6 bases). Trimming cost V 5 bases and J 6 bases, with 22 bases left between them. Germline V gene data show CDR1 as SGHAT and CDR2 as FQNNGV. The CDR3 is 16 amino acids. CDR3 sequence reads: CASSPVRIYREDGYTF. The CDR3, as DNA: TGTGCCAGCAGCCCCGTACGGATCTACAGGGAAGATGGCTACACCTTC.

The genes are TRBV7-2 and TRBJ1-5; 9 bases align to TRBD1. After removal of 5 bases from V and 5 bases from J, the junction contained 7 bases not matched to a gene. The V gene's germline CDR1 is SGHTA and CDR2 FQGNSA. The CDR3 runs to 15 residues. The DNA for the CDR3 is TGTGCCAGCAGCCCGGGACAGGGACGGTATCAGCCCCAGCATTTT. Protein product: CASSPGQGRYQPQHF.

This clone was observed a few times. This chain's CDR3 is CATGKGVTGELFF. CDR3 coding DNA: TGTGCCACCGGGAAGGGGGTCACCGGGGAGCTGTTTTTT. The chain carries TRBV7-2 and TRBJ2-2, with D possibly TRBD1 on 6 matching bases. The length of the CDR3 is 13 residues. Germline-derived CDR1 and CDR2 are SGHTA and FQGNSA. The V gene lost 10 bases and the J gene lost 4 bases, with 13 bases spanning the gap.

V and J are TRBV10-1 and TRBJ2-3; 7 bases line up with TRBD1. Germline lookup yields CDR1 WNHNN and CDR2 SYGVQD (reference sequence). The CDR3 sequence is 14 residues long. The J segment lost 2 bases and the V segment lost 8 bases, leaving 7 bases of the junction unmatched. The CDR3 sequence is CASSRDSPTDTQYF. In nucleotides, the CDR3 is TGCGCCAGCTCCCGGGACAGTCCCACAGATACGCAGTATTTT.

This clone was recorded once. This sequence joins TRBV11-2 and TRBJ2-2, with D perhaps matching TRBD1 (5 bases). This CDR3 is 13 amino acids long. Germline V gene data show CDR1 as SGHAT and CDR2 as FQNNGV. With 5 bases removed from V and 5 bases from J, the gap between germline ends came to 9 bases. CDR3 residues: CASSRTRTGELFF. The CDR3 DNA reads TGTGCCAGCAGCCGGACAAGAACCGGGGAGCTGTTTTTT. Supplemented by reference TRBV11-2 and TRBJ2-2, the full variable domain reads EAGVAQSPRYKIIEKRQSVAFWCNPISGHATLYWYQQILGQGPKLLIQFQNNGVVDDSQLPKDRFSAERLKGVDSTLKIQPAKLEDSAVYLCASSRTRTGELFFGEGSRLTVL.

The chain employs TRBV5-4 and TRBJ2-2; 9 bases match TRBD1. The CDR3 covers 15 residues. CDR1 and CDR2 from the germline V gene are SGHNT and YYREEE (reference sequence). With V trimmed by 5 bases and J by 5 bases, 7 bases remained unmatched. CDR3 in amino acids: CASSPAGQGTGELFF. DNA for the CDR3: TGTGCCAGCAGTCCCGCGGGACAGGGTACCGGGGAGCTGTTTTTT.

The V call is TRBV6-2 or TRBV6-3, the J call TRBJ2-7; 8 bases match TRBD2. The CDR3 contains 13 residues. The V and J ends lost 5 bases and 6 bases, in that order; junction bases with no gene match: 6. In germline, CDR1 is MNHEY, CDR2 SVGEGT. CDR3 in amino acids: CASSLRGGSEQYF. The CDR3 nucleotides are TGTGCCAGCAGTCTCCGGGGGGGGTCCGAGCAGTACTTC.

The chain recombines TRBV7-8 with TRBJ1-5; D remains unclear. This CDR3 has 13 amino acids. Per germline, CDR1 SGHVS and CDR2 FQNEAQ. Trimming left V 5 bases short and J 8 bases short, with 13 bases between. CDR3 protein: CASSPSHGKPQHF. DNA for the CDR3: TGTGCCAGCAGCCCTAGTCATGGAAAGCCCCAGCATTTT.

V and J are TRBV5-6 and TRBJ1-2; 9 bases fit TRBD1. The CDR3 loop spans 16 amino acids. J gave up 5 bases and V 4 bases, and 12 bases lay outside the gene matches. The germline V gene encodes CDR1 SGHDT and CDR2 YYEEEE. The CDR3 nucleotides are TGTGCCAGCAGCCTGGCCGGAGGACAGGGGCGATATGGCTACACCTTC. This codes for CASSLAGGQGRYGYTF. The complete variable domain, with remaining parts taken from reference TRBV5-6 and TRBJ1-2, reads DAGVTQSPTHLIKTRGQQVTLRCSPKSGHDTVSWYQQALGQGPQFIFQYYEEEERQRGNFPDRFSGHQFPNYSSELNVNALLLGDSALYLCASSLAGGQGRYGYTFGSGTRLTVV.

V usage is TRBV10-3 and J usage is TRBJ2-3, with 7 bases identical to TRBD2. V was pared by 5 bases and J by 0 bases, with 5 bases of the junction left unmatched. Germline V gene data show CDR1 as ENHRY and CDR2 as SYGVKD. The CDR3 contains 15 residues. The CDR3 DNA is TGTGCCATCAGTATTGCGGGGGACAGCACAGATACGCAGTATTTT. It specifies CAISIAGDSTDTQYF.

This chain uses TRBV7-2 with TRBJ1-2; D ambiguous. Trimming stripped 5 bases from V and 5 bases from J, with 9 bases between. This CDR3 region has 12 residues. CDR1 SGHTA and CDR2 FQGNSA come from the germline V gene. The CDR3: CASSPQMYGYTF. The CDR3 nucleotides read TGTGCCAGCAGCCCACAGATGTATGGCTACACCTTC. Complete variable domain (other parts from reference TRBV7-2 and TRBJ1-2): GAGVSQSPSNKVTEKGKDVELRCDPISGHTALYWYRQSLGQGLEFLIYFQGNSAPDKSGLPSDRFSAERTGGSVSTLTIQRTQQEDSAVYLCASSPQMYGYTFGSGTRLTVV.

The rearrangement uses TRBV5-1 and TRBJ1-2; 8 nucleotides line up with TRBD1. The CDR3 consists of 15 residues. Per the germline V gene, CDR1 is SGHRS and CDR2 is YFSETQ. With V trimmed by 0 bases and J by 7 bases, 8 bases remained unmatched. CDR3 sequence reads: CASSLAVQGASGYTF. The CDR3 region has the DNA TGCGCCAGCAGCTTGGCCGTGCAGGGGGCAAGTGGCTACACCTTC.

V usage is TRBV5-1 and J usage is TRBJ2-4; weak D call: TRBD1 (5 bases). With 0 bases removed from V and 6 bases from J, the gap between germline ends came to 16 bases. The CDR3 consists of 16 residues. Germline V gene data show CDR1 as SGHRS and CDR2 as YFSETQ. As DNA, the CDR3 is TGCGCCAGCAGCTTGGTTCCAGGGTCAACAGGAAACATTCAGTACTTC. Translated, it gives CASSLVPGSTGNIQYF.